The 11 T cell receptor beta chains in this list originate from one sample, sequenced in a study of T cell responses to AZD1222 COVID-19 vaccine. This table comes from immunoSEQ multiplex PCR, and its TCRdb copy is limited to in-frame clones, with some not included. The sample holds some 200,000 clones; roughly 91% are singletons and the top ten take 0.95% to 1.1%. Source: peripheral blood, taken on day 0 of MenACWY control vaccination. Every receptor here comes from an adult in good health.

CDR3 amino acids: CASSPDYNSPLHF. DNA for the CDR3: TGCGCCAGCAGCCCAGACTATAATTCACCCCTCCACTTT. The rearrangement uses TRBV10-2 and TRBJ1-6, with D unclear. Trimming took off 6 bases at V and 3 bases at J, with 6 bases between the two ends. This CDR3 has 13 residues. Looked up from germline, CDR1 is WSHSY and CDR2 is SAAADI.

V is TRBV6-6 and J is TRBJ1-1; D gene uncertain. The V gene's germline CDR1 is MNHNY and CDR2 SVGAGI (reference sequence). The CDR3 is made up of 14 amino acids. V shed 4 bases and J shed 0 bases, with 9 bases lying between them. This chain's CDR3 is CASSSPGLNTEAFF. The CDR3 region has the DNA TGTGCCAGCAGTTCCCCGGGTCTGAACACTGAAGCTTTCTTT.

In its sample, this clone was seen once. The chain joins TRBV2 to TRBJ1-5, with a tentative D call TRBD1 (5 bases). CDR1 is SNHLY, CDR2 FYNNEI, per germline. V was clipped by 4 bases and J by 0 bases, with 10 bases between them. CDR3 length: 15 amino acids. This CDR3 is CASSVGPDSNQPQHF. CDR3 coding DNA: TGTGCCAGCAGTGTGGGACCGGATAGCAATCAGCCCCAGCATTTT.

This chain joins TRBV7-9 and TRBJ2-3; D may be TRBD2 (5 bases). This CDR3 is built from 15 residues. CDR1 and CDR2 (germline): SEHNR, FQNEAQ (reference sequence). V was clipped by 6 bases and J by 0 bases, with 13 bases between them. This CDR3 is CASSQGLESTDTQYF. In DNA, the CDR3 is TGTGCCAGCAGTCAAGGACTGGAAAGCACAGATACGCAGTATTTT.

The chain uses TRBV19 and TRBJ1-6, with D uncertain. The CDR3 length is 14 residues. Trimming left V 3 bases short and J 8 bases short, with 11 bases between. Germline assignment: CDR1 LNHDA and CDR2 SQIVND (reference sequence). CDR3 DNA sequence: TGTGCCAGTAGTATCTCGGGGAGGGATTCACCCCTCCACTTT. This gives the protein CASSISGRDSPLHF.

This chain links TRBV19 with TRBJ2-7, with D possibly TRBD1 on 6 matching bases. Germline values: CDR1 LNHDA, CDR2 SQIVND (reference sequence). There are 13 residues in the CDR3. The V end lost 3 bases, the J end lost 5 bases, and 11 bases lay between the germline ends. For the CDR3, the DNA is TGTGCCAGTAGTATCCGGCAGGGGAACGAGCAGTACTTC. Residues: CASSIRQGNEQYF. The full variable domain, rest sourced from reference TRBV19 and TRBJ2-7, is DGGITQSPKYLFRKEGQNVTLSCEQNLNHDAMYWYRQDPGQGLRLIYYSQIVNDFQKGDIAEGYSVSREKKESFPLTVTSAQKNPTAFYLCASSIRQGNEQYFGPGTRLTVT.

The V gene is TRBV11-2, the J gene TRBJ2-1; D might be TRBD1 or TRBD2, each matching 5 bases. Germline assignment: CDR1 SGHAT and CDR2 FQNNGV. There are 17 residues in the CDR3. V lost 0 bases, J lost 6 bases, and 18 bases lay in between. The CDR3 bases are TGTGCCAGCAGCTTAGATCCTGTGGGGGTGGCTTTCAATGAGCAGTTCTTC. It is translated as CASSLDPVGVAFNEQFF.

The chain carries TRBV5-5 and TRBJ1-2; D remains unclear. CDR3 size: 17 residues. Trimming removed 1 base at V and 4 bases at J, with 20 bases between. In germline, CDR1 is SGHKS, CDR2 YYEKEE (reference sequence). CDR3 protein: CASSLLPAGLSGYGYTF. The CDR3 DNA follows: TGTGCCAGCAGCTTGCTTCCGGCAGGCCTCTCGGGCTATGGCTACACCTTC.

The J gene is TRBJ1-1, the V gene TRBV12-3 or TRBV12-4; a weak D match, TRBD1 (6 bases). Deletions cut 5 bases from V and 11 bases from J, with 18 bases between. This CDR3 spans 13 amino acids. CDR3 sequence: CASSQGVTGRAFF. The CDR3 DNA sequence: TGTGCCAGCAGTCAAGGGGTTACAGGGCGGGCTTTCTTT.

The chain couples TRBV4-3 to TRBJ1-4; D ambiguous. Trimming removed 3 bases from V and 5 bases from J, with 4 bases in between. Germline lookup yields CDR1 LGHNA and CDR2 YSLEER. The CDR3 has 12 amino acids. The CDR3 nucleotides are TGCGCCAGCAGCCATCCCAATGAAAAACTGTTTTTT. Residues: CASSHPNEKLFF.

The chain employs TRBV5-1 and TRBJ1-3; no clear D gene. The CDR3 extends over 16 amino acids. Trimming took off 5 bases at V and 0 bases at J, with 15 bases between the two ends. Germline loops: CDR1 SGHRS, CDR2 YFSETQ. The CDR3 coding sequence is TGCGCCAGCAGTTCCACCGACGGACTCTCTGGAAACACCATATATTTT. This gives the protein CASSSTDGLSGNTIYF.